This TCR beta chain was sequenced for a study of T-cell memory formation after mild COVID-19. Study-wide results and limits: Of the contracting clones, CD4+ ones lay mainly in CM and EM, and CD8+ ones in EMRA. For second-wave clones that peaked at day 37, SARS-CoV-2 specificity went unverified.

TCRdb used MiXCR to reprocess the 5' RACE reads, holding one entry per CDR3 protein. The table includes about 430,000 distinct CDR3 sequences, approximately 25% detected once. This clonotype was recorded a few times. No antigen is known for it. The CDR3 consists of 14 residues. CDR1 LGHDT and CDR2 YNNKEL come from the germline V gene (reference sequence). Trimming stripped 4 bases from V and 1 base from J, with 10 bases between. The sample consisted of PBMCs or a T cell subset sorted from them (not recorded which). The V and J genes are TRBV3-1 and TRBJ1-1, with D unclear. The source is an adult woman who had mild COVID-19 (a few samples of this study predate the infection). Cell type and time point are not known. In nucleotides, the CDR3 is TGTGCCAGCAGCCTCACCGACAAGAACACTGAAGCTTTCTTT. Translating it yields CASSLTDKNTEAFF.